This T cell receptor beta chain came from a study of radiotherapy plus CTLA-4 blockade in lung cancer. Study overall: Among patients, over 15% showed objective responses, and 30% to 40% had disease control. Overall study results and limits: The study found tumor-derived TCR clones expanded in blood after radiotherapy plus ipilimumab.

J gave up 12 bases and V 7 bases, and 8 bases lay outside the gene matches. The V gene's germline CDR1 is MDHEN and CDR2 SYDVKM. There are 13 residues in the CDR3. Regarding this clone: Its matching antigen is unknown.

Data came from immunoSEQ multiplex PCR; TCRdb stores just in-frame clones and leaves some out. The sample has under 40,000 clones, roughly 71% seen once. Sequenced here: peripheral blood, sampled from a patient treated with radiotherapy plus ipilimumab. The gene calls are TRBV28 and TRBJ2-7, with 14 bases matching TRBD2. This clonotype was obtained from a human donor with non-small cell lung cancer who had stable disease on radiotherapy plus ipilimumab. CDR3 nucleotide sequence: TGTGCCAGCACTACCGGGACTAGCGGGAGCAGGTACTTC. This gives the protein CASTTGTSGSRYF.